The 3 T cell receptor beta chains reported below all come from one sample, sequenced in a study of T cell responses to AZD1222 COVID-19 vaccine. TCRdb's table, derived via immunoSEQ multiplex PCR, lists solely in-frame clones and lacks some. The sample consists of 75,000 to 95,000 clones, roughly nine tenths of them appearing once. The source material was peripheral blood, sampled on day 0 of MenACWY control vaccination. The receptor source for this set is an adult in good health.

The CDR3 DNA is TGTGCCAGCTCACCCCCCAGGGACCACACCGGGGAGCTGTTTTTT. Translating gives CASSPPRDHTGELFF. V usage is TRBV18 and J usage is TRBJ2-2; D is possibly TRBD1 or TRBD2 (5 bases each). Germline V lookup: CDR1 KGHSH, CDR2 LQKENI. The CDR3 loop spans 15 amino acids. V was trimmed by 3 bases and J by 3 bases, leaving 11 bases between them.

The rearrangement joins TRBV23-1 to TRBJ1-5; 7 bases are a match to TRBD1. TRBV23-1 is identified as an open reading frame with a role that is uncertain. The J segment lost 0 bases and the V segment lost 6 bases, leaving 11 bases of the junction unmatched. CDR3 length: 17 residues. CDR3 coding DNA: TGCGCCAGCAGGTATACGGGACAGAAAGATAGCAATCAGCCCCAGCATTTT. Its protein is CASRYTGQKDSNQPQHF.

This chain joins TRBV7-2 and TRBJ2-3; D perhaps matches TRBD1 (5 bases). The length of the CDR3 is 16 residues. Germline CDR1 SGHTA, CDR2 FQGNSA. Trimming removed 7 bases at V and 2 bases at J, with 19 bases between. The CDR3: CASTSSESGYTDTQYF. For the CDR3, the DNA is TGTGCCAGCACTTCTTCGGAGTCAGGGTACACAGATACGCAGTATTTT.